Following are 26 T cell receptor beta chains from one sample sequenced in a study of blood T cell repertoires in COVID-19. The repertoire was sequenced with immunoSEQ multiplex PCR; TCRdb's copy has only in-frame clones and lacks some. Counted here are some 60,000 clones, roughly 89% occurring once; the ten biggest clones make up roughly 6.2%. The sequenced material came from peripheral blood. The receptors stem from a human donor in a cohort sampled during active COVID-19.

The count of this clone is one. CDR3 region: CAISESPAGGNQPQHF. The CDR3 DNA sequence: TGTGCCATCAGTGAGTCACCGGCGGGAGGGAATCAGCCCCAGCATTTT. The rearrangement uses TRBV10-3 and TRBJ1-5; no definite D call. This CDR3 is 16 amino acids long. Trimming cost V 0 bases and J 4 bases, with 13 bases left between them. In germline, CDR1 is ENHRY, CDR2 SYGVKD.

The chain couples TRBV19 to TRBJ1-2; D gene unclear. The CDR3 contains 12 residues. CDR1 is LNHDA, CDR2 SQIVND, per germline (reference sequence). V lost 8 bases, J lost 8 bases, and 15 bases lay in between. Here the CDR3 reads CASLAMMGGYTF. As DNA, the CDR3 is TGTGCCAGTCTAGCCATGATGGGAGGCTACACCTTC.

The rearrangement links TRBV6-2 or TRBV6-3 to TRBJ2-1, with D tentatively TRBD2 (6 bases). CDR3 length: 15 residues. Germline CDR1 reads MNHEY; CDR2 reads SVGEGT. V was cut by 1 base and J by 7 bases, with 14 bases left in between. In DNA, the CDR3 is TGTGCCAGCAGTTACTTATCGGGGGAGGAGAATGAGCAGTTCTTC. The encoded protein is CASSYLSGEENEQFF.

The gene calls are TRBV29-1 and TRBJ1-2; tentative D call: TRBD1 (5 bases). With 5 bases removed from V and 6 bases from J, the gap between germline ends came to 22 bases. Germline V CDR1 and CDR2: SQVTM, ANQGSEA. The CDR3 extends over 15 amino acids. In DNA, the CDR3 is TGCAGCGTTCCGGAGGAGGCACTCGGGGGTGATGGCTACACCTTC. It is translated as CSVPEEALGGDGYTF. Filled out from reference TRBV29-1 and TRBJ1-2, the complete variable domain reads SAVISQKPSRDICQRGTSLTIQCQVDSQVTMMFWYRQQPGQSLTLIATANQGSEATYESGFVIDKFPISRPNLTFSTLTVSNMSPEDSSIYLCSVPEEALGGDGYTFGSGTRLTVV.

The V call is TRBV2, the J call TRBJ2-7; D uncertain. CDR3 length: 14 residues. Germline V gene lookup returns CDR1 SNHLY and CDR2 FYNNEI. V was clipped by 4 bases and J by 2 bases, with 12 bases between them. The CDR3 loop reads CASSAYAATYEQYF. CDR3 coding DNA: TGTGCCAGCAGTGCATATGCGGCCACCTACGAGCAGTACTTC.

The gene calls are TRBV7-6 and TRBJ2-1; 10 bases match TRBD1. Unmatched junction bases numbered 8, after V lost 3 bases and J lost 6 bases. The CDR3 totals 16 residues. CDR1 is SGHVS and CDR2 is FNYEAQ in the germline V gene. As DNA, the CDR3 is TGTGCCAGCAGCTTCCGGGACAGGGGATCCCCCAATGAGCAGTTCTTC. This translates into CASSFRDRGSPNEQFF. The full variable domain, its missing parts supplied by reference TRBV7-6 and TRBJ2-1, is GAGVSQSPRYKVTKRGQDVALRCDPISGHVSLYWYRQALGQGPEFLTYFNYEAQQDKSGLPNDRFSAERPEGSISTLTIQRTEQRDSAMYRCASSFRDRGSPNEQFFGPGTRLTVL.

The chain links TRBV7-2 to TRBJ1-6; D uncertain. Germline CDR1 SGHTA, CDR2 FQGNSA. Trimming pared 5 bases from V and 13 bases from J, leaving 9 bases between. The CDR3 runs 11 residues. CDR3 in DNA: TGTGCCAGCAGCAAGCGGGAGCCCCTCCACTTT. As protein: CASSKREPLHF.

The J gene is TRBJ2-5, the V gene TRBV11-2; 11 bases match TRBD2. Germline-derived CDR1 and CDR2 are SGHAT and FQNNGV. The CDR3 runs 15 residues. V lost 5 bases, J lost 4 bases, and 6 bases stayed unmatched. The CDR3 DNA follows: TGTGCCAGCAGCCAAAGACTAGCGGGGATAGAGACCCAGTACTTC. This sequence encodes CASSQRLAGIETQYF.

The genes are TRBV7-2 and TRBJ2-3; 8 positions agree with TRBD2. The CDR3 runs to 14 residues. Germline assignment: CDR1 SGHTA and CDR2 FQGNSA. J gave up 4 bases and V 6 bases, and 6 bases lay outside the gene matches. The DNA for the CDR3 is TGTGCCAGCAGTTTCCAGCGGGAGCCAGATACGCAGTATTTT. Residues: CASSFQREPDTQYF. Together with reference TRBV7-2 and TRBJ2-3, the CDR3 gives the full variable domain: GAGVSQSPSNKVTEKGKDVELRCDPISGHTALYWYRQSLGQGLEFLIYFQGNSAPDKSGLPSDRFSAERTGGSVSTLTIQRTQQEDSAVYLCASSFQREPDTQYFGPGTRLTVL.

This chain uses TRBV6-2 or TRBV6-3 with TRBJ2-7, with TRBD2 identical over 10 bases. Germline V gene sequence: CDR1 MNHEY, CDR2 SVGEGT. CDR3 length: 17 amino acids. V gave up 4 bases and J gave up 7 bases; unmatched junction bases: 16. Here the CDR3 DNA reads TGTGCCAGCAGTTCCCACGGGGAAAGCGGGAGGGCCTCGGAGCAGTACTTC. This gives the protein CASSSHGESGRASEQYF.

The chain joins TRBV5-1 to TRBJ1-1; 8 nucleotides align to TRBD1. The CDR3 totals 12 residues. In germline, CDR1 is SGHRS, CDR2 YFSETQ. V was pared by 6 bases and J by 4 bases, with 2 bases of the junction left unmatched. CDR3 coding DNA: TGCGCCAGCAACACAGGGGGCACTGAAGCTTTCTTT. It is translated as CASNTGGTEAFF.

The J gene is TRBJ2-7, the V gene TRBV7-8; D is possibly TRBD1 (6 bases). The V gene's germline CDR1 is SGHVS and CDR2 FQNEAQ. V was clipped by 5 bases and J by 5 bases, with 10 bases between them. The CDR3 spans 12 residues. CDR3 sequence: CASSKTGNEQYF. CDR3 bases: TGTGCCAGCAGCAAAACAGGGAACGAGCAGTACTTC.

This clone was counted a single time. The chain employs TRBV7-3 and TRBJ2-2; 9 positions agree with TRBD1. The germline CDR1 and CDR2 sequences are SGHTA and FQGTGA. The CDR3 covers 20 residues. V dropped 5 bases and J dropped 2; count of bases not matched to a gene: 18. CDR3 bases: TGTGCCAGCAGCCCGACAGGGGGTGCGGGGAGGGCCTCTAACACCGGGGAGCTGTTTTTT. Its translation is CASSPTGGAGRASNTGELFF.

The V gene is TRBV19, the J gene TRBJ1-2; tentative D call: TRBD1 (5 bases). This CDR3 has 14 amino acids. Germline V CDR1 and CDR2: LNHDA, SQIVND (reference sequence). With 5 bases removed from V and 8 bases from J, the gap between germline ends came to 18 bases. The chain's CDR3 is CASSQLGGVDGYTF. Written as DNA, the CDR3 is TGTGCCAGTAGTCAATTAGGAGGGGTAGACGGCTACACCTTC.

This chain connects TRBV28 to TRBJ1-2, with D possibly TRBD1 on 6 matching bases. The germline CDR1 and CDR2 sequences are MDHEN and SYDVKM. Trimming left V 3 bases short and J 8 bases short, with 16 bases between. CDR3 length equals 14 residues. For the CDR3, the DNA is TGTGCCAGCAGTTTGGACCCTACAGGGCAGGGCTACACCTTC. Translated: CASSLDPTGQGYTF.

For the CDR3, the DNA is TGTGCCAGCAGCTCAAGGTCACAGGGGGACACTGAAGCTTTCTTT. Translating it yields CASSSRSQGDTEAFF. The chain carries TRBV7-2 and TRBJ1-1, with 8 bases fitting TRBD1. The CDR3 has 15 amino acids. Trimming cost V 4 bases and J 3 bases; bases outside gene matches: 7. Germline V gene data show CDR1 as SGHTA and CDR2 as FQGNSA. The complete variable domain, with remaining parts taken from reference TRBV7-2 and TRBJ1-1, reads GAGVSQSPSNKVTEKGKDVELRCDPISGHTALYWYRQSLGQGLEFLIYFQGNSAPDKSGLPSDRFSAERTGGSVSTLTIQRTQQEDSAVYLCASSSRSQGDTEAFFGQGTRLTVV.

The V gene is TRBV3-1 (or the pseudogene TRBV3-2), the J gene TRBJ2-4; 10 bases fit TRBD2. The germline V gene encodes CDR1 LGHDT and CDR2 YNNKEL (reference sequence). The CDR3 sequence is 13 residues long. With 7 bases clipped from V and 6 bases from J, the junction kept 3 bases outside the gene matches. This chain's CDR3 is CASKTSGSNIQYF. CDR3 DNA sequence: TGTGCCAGCAAGACTAGCGGGTCAAACATTCAGTACTTC.

The chain recombines TRBV15 with TRBJ2-7; 7 bases agree with TRBD2. V trimming: 0 bases; J trimming: 3 bases; junction bases outside the gene matches: 8. Germline V lookup: CDR1 LNHNV, CDR2 YYDKDF (reference sequence). The CDR3 is 16 residues long. The CDR3 DNA reads as TGTGCCACCAGCAGAGATCGCGCAGCGGGATACTACGAGCAGTACTTC. It is translated as CATSRDRAAGYYEQYF.

The chain joins TRBV27 to TRBJ2-2; 10 bases align to TRBD2. With 3 bases clipped from V and 8 bases from J, the junction kept 9 bases outside the gene matches. CDR3 size: 16 residues. Germline assignment: CDR1 MNHEY and CDR2 SMNVEV (reference sequence). This chain's CDR3 is CASSFRLAGVGGELFF. In DNA form, the CDR3 reads TGTGCCAGCAGTTTTAGGCTAGCGGGAGTAGGGGGGGAGCTGTTTTTT.

J is TRBJ2-1 and V is TRBV24-1; 7 bases line up with TRBD2. J lost 9 bases, V lost 6 bases, and 22 bases had no gene match. The CDR3 length is 18 residues. Germline V gene sequence: CDR1 KGHDR, CDR2 SFDVKD. DNA for the CDR3: TGTGCCACCAGTCCCCGGGGGAGGGGCCGGGTCACCCCCCTTGAGCAGTTCTTC. Its translation is CATSPRGRGRVTPLEQFF.

The count of this clone is one. The V gene is TRBV7-3, the J gene TRBJ1-3, with D possibly TRBD1 on 6 matching bases. The CDR3 length is 14 residues. Germline V lookup: CDR1 SGHTA, CDR2 FQGTGA. The V and J ends lost 5 bases and 4 bases respectively, with 12 bases between them. CDR3 amino acids: CASSLLGAGNTIYF. CDR3 nucleotides: TGTGCCAGCAGCCTCTTGGGGGCAGGAAACACCATATATTTT.

The chain has TRBV18 and TRBJ2-2; D gene uncertain. Between the trimmed V and J ends, which lost 3 bases and 5 bases, there was a span of 10 bases. The CDR3 is made up of 14 amino acids. Per germline, CDR1 KGHSH and CDR2 LQKENI. The CDR3 DNA reads as TGTGCCAGCTCACCTGACTCCAGAACCGGGGAGCTGTTTTTT. Encoded protein: CASSPDSRTGELFF.

V gene TRBV6-2 or TRBV6-3 combines with J gene TRBJ2-1; TRBD1 matches at 9 bases. The CDR3 runs 15 residues. CDR1 and CDR2 (germline): MNHEY, SVGEGT. The V segment lost 5 bases and the J segment 10 bases; nucleotides outside the gene matches: 12. The CDR3 DNA sequence: TGTGCCAGCAGTGACCCGGGACAGGGCTCCGACGAGCAGTTCTTC. Its translation: CASSDPGQGSDEQFF.

This chain uses TRBV6-6 with TRBJ2-7, with 8 bases identical to TRBD2. Germline-derived CDR1 and CDR2 are MNHNY and SVGAGI (reference sequence). Losses at the gene ends were 7 bases for V and 1 base for J; bases not matched to a gene: 6. The CDR3 length is 14 residues. CDR3 sequence: CASTQGLVSYEQYF. CDR3 in DNA: TGTGCCAGCACCCAGGGACTAGTATCCTACGAGCAGTACTTC.

This clone has only one observation. The V and J genes are TRBV30 and TRBJ1-1; D remains unclear. The CDR3 is made up of 12 amino acids. From germline, CDR1 is GTSNPN and CDR2 SVGIG (reference sequence). V was cut by 5 bases and J by 0 bases, with 7 bases left in between. This chain's CDR3 is CAWGRMNTEAFF. The CDR3 DNA reads TGTGCCTGGGGCAGAATGAACACTGAAGCTTTCTTT. Full variable domain (rest looked up from reference TRBV30 and TRBJ1-1): SQTIHQWPATLVQPVGSPLSLECTVEGTSNPNLYWYRQAAGRGLQLLFYSVGIGQISSEVPQNLSASRPQDRQFILSSKKLLLSDSGFYLCAWGRMNTEAFFGQGTRLTVV.

This clone was found a few times. The chain recombines TRBV6-1 with TRBJ2-2, with TRBD1 matching 7 bases. The germline V gene encodes CDR1 MNHNS and CDR2 SASEGT. V gave up 4 bases and J gave up 5 bases; unmatched junction bases: 10. This CDR3 is built from 16 residues. CDR3: CASSATGTVRTGELFF. The DNA for the CDR3 is TGTGCCAGCAGTGCCACCGGGACAGTGAGAACCGGGGAGCTGTTTTTT.